The 20 T cell receptor beta chains below come from one sample, sequenced in a study of blood T cell repertoires in COVID-19. Repertoires were generated with immunoSEQ multiplex PCR, while TCRdb's copy carries only in-frame clones and drops some. The sample holds 150,000 to 200,000 clones, more than 80% seen once. Sequenced material: peripheral blood. The source of these receptors is a human donor in a cohort sampled during active COVID-19.

The chain combines TRBV19 with TRBJ2-7; 12 nucleotides match TRBD2. Trimming at V came to 6 bases and at J to 2 bases, leaving 5 bases not matched to a gene. This CDR3 is 15 amino acids long. CDR1 LNHDA and CDR2 SQIVND come from the germline V gene (reference sequence). CDR3 residues: CASSWTSGTTYEQYF. CDR3 nucleotides: TGTGCCAGTAGCTGGACTAGCGGGACGACCTACGAGCAGTACTTC.

The V call is TRBV19, the J call TRBJ2-7, with TRBD2 identical over 9 bases. The germline gives CDR1 LNHDA, CDR2 SQIVND (reference sequence). The CDR3 runs 15 residues. V lost 3 bases, J lost 5 bases, and 8 bases stayed unmatched. The CDR3: CASSIGLALFDEQYF. CDR3 bases: TGTGCCAGTAGTATTGGACTAGCGTTGTTCGACGAGCAGTACTTC.

About this clone: At the DNA level, this CDR3 is encoded by other sequences in the same sample as well. The rearrangement links TRBV5-1 to TRBJ1-3; possibly TRBD1 for D (5 bases). Germline-derived CDR1 and CDR2 are SGHRS and YFSETQ. V was shortened by 3 bases and J by 0 bases, with 7 bases between the two germline ends. The CDR3 spans 14 residues. The DNA of the CDR3 is TGCGCCAGCAGCTCCGGGGGCTCTGGAAACACCATATATTTT. This gives the protein CASSSGGSGNTIYF.

The chain employs TRBV4-1 and TRBJ1-1; no reliable D call. Trimming shortened V by 3 bases and J by 3 bases, and 11 bases separated the two germline ends. Per germline, CDR1 MGHRA and CDR2 YSYEKL. This CDR3 has 14 amino acids. The CDR3 is CASSHDGSDTEAFF. The CDR3 coding sequence is TGCGCCAGCAGCCACGACGGGAGTGACACTGAAGCTTTCTTT.

This CDR3 is CASSELGRSNYGYTF. As DNA, the CDR3 is TGTGCCAGCAGTGAATTGGGGAGAAGCAACTATGGCTACACCTTC. The rearrangement joins TRBV2 to TRBJ1-2; D is undetermined. Trimming removed 2 bases from V and 2 bases from J, with 12 bases in between. Germline CDR1 SNHLY, CDR2 FYNNEI. The CDR3 is 15 residues long.

This rearrangement joins TRBV29-1 to TRBJ1-5; weak D call: TRBD1 (6 bases). This CDR3 contains 12 residues. The germline CDR1 and CDR2 sequences are SQVTM and ANQGSEA. Trimming cost V 6 bases and J 7 bases, with 13 bases left between them. The CDR3 reads CSVGGGRQPQHF. The CDR3 DNA sequence: TGCAGCGTAGGGGGGGGCCGACAGCCCCAGCATTTT.

V gene TRBV5-6 combines with J gene TRBJ2-1; 8 bases match TRBD2. Germline values: CDR1 SGHDT, CDR2 YYEEEE. This CDR3 has 15 residues. With 1 base clipped from V and 9 bases from J, the junction kept 9 bases outside the gene matches. The CDR3: CASSLSAGVGGEQFF. The CDR3 nucleotides are TGTGCCAGCAGCTTGTCAGCGGGAGTGGGGGGTGAGCAGTTCTTC.

The V gene is TRBV27, the J gene TRBJ2-1; TRBD2 might be the D (6 bases). V lost 4 bases, J lost 15 bases, and 22 bases lay in between. The CDR3 consists of 14 residues. Looked up from germline, CDR1 is MNHEY and CDR2 is SMNVEV (reference sequence). CDR3 in DNA: TGTGCCAGCAGTTCATCCGGGACTCCCGGAACCCGGTTCTTC. Translating it yields CASSSSGTPGTRFF.

The J gene is TRBJ2-3, the V gene TRBV4-1; D is uncertain. CDR1 is MGHRA and CDR2 is YSYEKL in the germline V gene. V shed 6 bases and J shed 0 bases, with 10 bases lying between them. The CDR3 sequence is 14 residues long. CDR3 DNA: TGCGCCAGCAGGCTAGGCTTTAGCACAGATACGCAGTATTTT. Its translation: CASRLGFSTDTQYF.

The rearrangement joins TRBV19 to TRBJ1-1; tentatively, D is TRBD1 (5 bases). CDR1 and CDR2 from the germline V gene are LNHDA and SQIVND (reference sequence). Trimming cost V 5 bases and J 2 bases, with 12 bases left between them. This CDR3 has 14 amino acids. For the CDR3, the DNA is TGTGCCAGTAGTGGGAGGACAAGAAACACTGAAGCTTTCTTT. Translating gives CASSGRTRNTEAFF.

This clone is categorized as medium-sized (0.01 to 0.1%). The V call is TRBV5-1, the J call TRBJ1-1; D not resolved. This CDR3 comprises 15 residues. Germline V gives CDR1 SGHRS, CDR2 YFSETQ. Between the trimmed V and J ends, which lost 6 bases and 1 base, there was a span of 16 bases. This CDR3 is CASTQYGGRNTEAFF. CDR3 nucleotide sequence: TGCGCCAGCACCCAGTATGGCGGTAGGAACACTGAAGCTTTCTTT.

V usage is TRBV27 and J usage is TRBJ1-6; D might be TRBD1 (5 bases). The CDR3 loop spans 14 amino acids. V lost 6 bases and J lost 4, with 10 bases in between. Germline V gene lookup returns CDR1 MNHEY and CDR2 SMNVEV (reference sequence). Here the CDR3 reads CASRGGSYNSPLHF. As DNA, the CDR3 is TGTGCCAGCAGGGGGGGGTCTTATAATTCACCCCTCCACTTT.

This clone was detected a few times. The rearrangement links TRBV6-5 to TRBJ1-2; tentative D call: TRBD1 (6 bases). Per the germline V gene, CDR1 is MNHEY and CDR2 is SVGAGI. This CDR3 comprises 14 residues. Trimming removed 2 bases from V and 8 bases from J, with 15 bases in between. CDR3 protein: CASSYIGQLGGYTF. In nucleotides, the CDR3 is TGTGCCAGCAGTTACATCGGACAGTTGGGAGGCTACACCTTC.

The chain uses TRBV10-3 and TRBJ2-2; 8 nucleotides line up with TRBD2. Trimming at V came to 4 bases and at J to 0 bases, leaving 4 bases not matched to a gene. CDR1 is ENHRY and CDR2 is SYGVKD in the germline V gene. The CDR3 covers 16 residues. The CDR3 bases are TGTGCCATCAGTGTGGCGGGGGGCTCGAACACCGGGGAGCTGTTTTTT. It encodes CAISVAGGSNTGELFF.

The rearrangement joins TRBV2 to TRBJ2-5; 8 bases are shared with TRBD2. The V segment lost 8 bases and the J segment 0 bases; nucleotides outside the gene matches: 8. Germline-derived CDR1 and CDR2 are SNHLY and FYNNEI. The CDR3 sequence is 15 residues long. CDR3 region: CASAFKRGYQETQYF. The CDR3 DNA reads TGTGCCAGCGCTTTCAAGCGGGGGTACCAAGAGACCCAGTACTTC.

The chain carries TRBV10-3 and TRBJ1-2; 9 nucleotides agree with TRBD1. Germline V gives CDR1 ENHRY, CDR2 SYGVKD. This CDR3 region has 14 residues. Trimming at V came to 4 bases and at J to 8 bases, leaving 8 bases not matched to a gene. CDR3 loop: CAISGTGVLRGYTF. CDR3 DNA: TGTGCCATCAGTGGGACAGGGGTTTTGCGGGGCTACACCTTC.

Here the CDR3 DNA reads TGTGCCAGCAGCTTAGGGCAACCATCACCCCTCCACTTT. Translating gives CASSLGQPSPLHF. The chain is built from TRBV7-8 and TRBJ1-6; D unclear. The length of the CDR3 is 13 residues. The germline V and J ends were trimmed by 1 base and 10 bases, with 8 bases remaining between them. Germline V CDR1 and CDR2: SGHVS, FQNEAQ.

Here the CDR3 DNA reads TGCGCCAGCAGCCAGTGGCCCACAGATACGCAGTATTTT. Its translation is CASSQWPTDTQYF. The chain couples TRBV4-3 to TRBJ2-3; D call uncertain. Between the trimmed V and J ends, which lost 3 bases and 2 bases, there was a span of 6 bases. From germline, CDR1 is LGHNA and CDR2 YSLEER. This CDR3 spans 13 amino acids.

This clone was seen at least ten times. This chain connects TRBV9 to TRBJ1-2; 8 bases agree with TRBD1. The CDR3 is made up of 15 amino acids. Per germline, CDR1 SGDLS and CDR2 YYNGEE. V gave up 3 bases and J gave up 3 bases; unmatched junction bases: 7. The CDR3 DNA follows: TGTGCCAGCAGCGCCTCGGTGACAGGGGACTATGGCTACACCTTC. Translating it yields CASSASVTGDYGYTF.

The chain is built from TRBV19 and TRBJ2-6, with 10 bases lining up with TRBD1. Germline loops: CDR1 LNHDA, CDR2 SQIVND (reference sequence). V lost 8 bases to trimming and J lost 1 base; unmatched junction nucleotides: 8. There are 17 residues in the CDR3. CDR3 coding DNA: TGTGCCAGTGGCCCCCGGGACAGGGGTTCTGGGGCCAACGTCCTGACTTTC. Translated: CASGPRDRGSGANVLTF. Full variable domain (rest looked up from reference TRBV19 and TRBJ2-6): DGGITQSPKYLFRKEGQNVTLSCEQNLNHDAMYWYRQDPGQGLRLIYYSQIVNDFQKGDIAEGYSVSREKKESFPLTVTSAQKNPTAFYLCASGPRDRGSGANVLTFGAGSRLTVL.